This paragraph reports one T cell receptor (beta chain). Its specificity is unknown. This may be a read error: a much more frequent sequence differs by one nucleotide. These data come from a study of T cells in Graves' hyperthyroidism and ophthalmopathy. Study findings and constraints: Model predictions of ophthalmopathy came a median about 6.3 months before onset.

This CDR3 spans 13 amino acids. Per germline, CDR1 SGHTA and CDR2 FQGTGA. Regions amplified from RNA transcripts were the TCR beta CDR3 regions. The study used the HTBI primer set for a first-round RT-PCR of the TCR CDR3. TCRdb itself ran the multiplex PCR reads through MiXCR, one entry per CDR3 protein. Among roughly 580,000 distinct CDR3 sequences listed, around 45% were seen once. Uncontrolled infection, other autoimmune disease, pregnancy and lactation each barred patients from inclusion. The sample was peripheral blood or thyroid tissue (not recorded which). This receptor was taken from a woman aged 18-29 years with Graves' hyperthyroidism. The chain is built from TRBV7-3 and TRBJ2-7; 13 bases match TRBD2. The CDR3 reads CAISGLAGEEQYF. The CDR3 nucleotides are TGTGCCATCAGCGGACTAGCGGGAGAAGAGCAGTACTTC.